The 32 T cell receptor beta chains given below trace back to one sample, sequenced in a study of T cell changes during pregnancy in multiple sclerosis. The protocol was immunoSEQ multiplex PCR, while the TCRdb copy is restricted to in-frame clones and leaves out a portion. This sample carries roughly 39,000 clones, approximately 90% of them seen once, and the ten largest clones take about 1.5%. Sequencing was done on a sample of PBMCs (not recorded whether the cells were cultured). The receptors here all came from a female donor with multiple sclerosis, enrolled in a pregnancy study.

The table lists this clone with a count of one. The CDR3 sequence is CSARERAEQYF. CDR3 DNA: TGCAGTGCTAGAGAAAGGGCGGAGCAGTACTTC. The V and J genes are TRBV20-1 and TRBJ2-7; D is unclear. Trimming removed 0 bases from V and 7 bases from J, with 7 bases in between. Germline loops: CDR1 DFQATT, CDR2 SNEGSKA (reference sequence). CDR3 length equals 11 residues.

The chain carries TRBV6-1 and TRBJ2-5; D perhaps matches TRBD1 (6 bases). The germline V gene has CDR1 MNHNS and CDR2 SASEGT. The CDR3 is made up of 11 amino acids. The V end lost 8 bases, the J end lost 5 bases, and 9 bases lay between the germline ends. Here the CDR3 reads CASGQGETQYF. CDR3 coding DNA: TGTGCCAGCGGGCAGGGGGAGACCCAGTACTTC.

The rearrangement uses TRBV7-2 and TRBJ2-3, with 11 positions matching TRBD2. CDR3 length equals 16 residues. With 5 bases clipped from V and 2 bases from J, the junction kept 6 bases outside the gene matches. Germline V gene lookup returns CDR1 SGHTA and CDR2 FQGNSA. The CDR3 nucleotides are TGTGCCAGCAGCGCCTTAGCGGGAGGGTACACAGATACGCAGTATTTT. Amino acids: CASSALAGGYTDTQYF.

V and J are TRBV2 and TRBJ2-1; 8 bases match TRBD2. Germline CDR1 reads SNHLY; CDR2 reads FYNNEI. The CDR3 is 15 amino acids. The ends lost 0 bases at V and 8 bases at J; junction bases unmatched: 6. The CDR3 reads CASSEASGSGDEQFF. CDR3 DNA: TGTGCCAGCAGTGAAGCGAGCGGGAGCGGGGATGAGCAGTTCTTC. Combining the CDR3 with reference TRBV2 and TRBJ2-1 gives the whole variable domain EPEVTQTPSHQVTQMGQEVILRCVPISNHLYFYWYRQILGQKVEFLVSFYNNEISEKSEIFDDQFSVERPDGSNFTLKIRSTKLEDSAMYFCASSEASGSGDEQFFGPGTRLTVL.

The chain has TRBV27 and TRBJ2-2; D perhaps matches TRBD2 (6 bases). Trimming removed 6 bases at V and 4 bases at J, with 12 bases between. CDR3 length: 14 residues. The germline V gene has CDR1 MNHEY and CDR2 SMNVEV (reference sequence). CDR3 nucleotide sequence: TGTGCCAGCAGCCCCCGGGGGTCCACCGGGGAGCTGTTTTTT. Its translation: CASSPRGSTGELFF.

V and J are TRBV29-1 and TRBJ2-2; D is perhaps TRBD1 (5 bases). The V and J ends lost 6 bases and 5 bases respectively, with 7 bases between them. CDR1 SQVTM and CDR2 ANQGSEA come from the germline V gene. The CDR3 sequence is 11 residues long. CDR3 residues: CSVGATGELFF. CDR3 DNA sequence: TGCAGCGTAGGGGCAACCGGGGAGCTGTTTTTT.

This chain joins TRBV27 and TRBJ2-2, with 7 bases lining up with TRBD1. CDR1 and CDR2 (germline): MNHEY, SMNVEV (reference sequence). J was trimmed by 5 bases and V by 5 bases; bases with no gene match: 11. This CDR3 is built from 16 residues. The CDR3 spells CASSLRDRYLTGELFF. CDR3 DNA: TGTGCCAGCAGTCTCCGGGACAGATACTTGACCGGGGAGCTGTTTTTT.

Of note for this clone: At one end, the junction sequence differs from germline, possibly due to a read error. This chain links TRBV10-3 with TRBJ2-7; D perhaps matches TRBD1 (6 bases). Germline assignment: CDR1 ENHRY and CDR2 SYGVKD. The CDR3 is made up of 13 amino acids. The CDR3 protein is CASSYGTTYEQYF. The CDR3 DNA reads as TGTGCCAGCAGTTACGGGACAACCTACGAGCAGTACTTC.

V usage is TRBV10-2 and J usage is TRBJ2-4; the D is unclear. This CDR3 has 12 amino acids. The germline V gene encodes CDR1 WSHSY and CDR2 SAAADI. V was cut by 4 bases and J by 11 bases, with 12 bases left in between. The CDR3 loop is CASSATHPFQYF. The CDR3 nucleotides read TGCGCCAGCAGTGCGACCCATCCCTTTCAGTACTTC.

The V call is TRBV28, the J call TRBJ2-4; D may correspond to TRBD1 or TRBD2 (7 bases each). Per germline, CDR1 MDHEN and CDR2 SYDVKM. CDR3 length: 17 residues. Deletions cut 2 bases from V and 3 bases from J, with 17 bases between. The CDR3 spells CASSLRGEGAGKNIQYF. The CDR3 coding sequence is TGTGCCAGCAGTTTAAGGGGGGAGGGGGCAGGCAAAAACATTCAGTACTTC.

J is TRBJ2-2 and V is TRBV18; 9 bases are a match to TRBD2. V shed 6 bases and J 6 bases; nucleotides not matched to a gene: 8. This CDR3 comprises 15 residues. Germline V gene lookup returns CDR1 KGHSH and CDR2 LQKENI. The CDR3 sequence is CASSQRTSDSGELFF. The CDR3 DNA reads as TGTGCCAGCTCCCAGCGGACTAGCGATTCCGGGGAGCTGTTTTTT. The complete variable domain, with remaining parts taken from reference TRBV18 and TRBJ2-2, reads NAGVMQNPRHLVRRRGQEARLRCSPMKGHSHVYWYRQLPEEGLKFMVYLQKENIIDESGMPKERFSAEFPKEGPSILRIQQVVRGDSAAYFCASSQRTSDSGELFFGEGSRLTVL.

The chain joins TRBV11-1 to TRBJ2-5; D perhaps matches TRBD1 (6 bases). The CDR3 runs 13 residues. V lost 4 bases, J lost 5 bases, and 11 bases lay in between. CDR1 and CDR2 from the germline V gene are SGHAT and FQDESV (reference sequence). In nucleotides, the CDR3 is TGTGCCAGCAGCTCGACAGGTCGGGAGACCCAGTACTTC. Translating it yields CASSSTGRETQYF. Variable domain in full (rest from reference TRBV11-1 and TRBJ2-5): EAEVAQSPRYKITEKSQAVAFWCDPISGHATLYWYRQILGQGPELLVQFQDESVVDDSQLPKDRFSAERLKGVDSTLKIQPAELGDSAMYLCASSSTGRETQYFGPGTRLLVL.

This chain joins TRBV10-2 and TRBJ1-4; D unclear. The CDR3 totals 13 residues. With 4 bases removed from V and 4 bases from J, the gap between germline ends came to 7 bases. Germline V lookup: CDR1 WSHSY, CDR2 SAAADI. CDR3 amino acids: CASSGYSNEKLFF. CDR3 in DNA: TGCGCCAGCAGTGGTTACAGTAATGAAAAACTGTTTTTT.

CDR3 in amino acids: CASSLLGESSYNEQFF. Written as DNA, the CDR3 is TGTGCCAGCAGTTTATTGGGGGAAAGCTCCTACAATGAGCAGTTCTTC. The chain links TRBV28 to TRBJ2-1; the D gene could be TRBD1 or TRBD2 (5 bases each). Germline CDR1 reads MDHEN; CDR2 reads SYDVKM. V gave up 1 base and J gave up 0 bases, with 10 bases separating them. The CDR3 has 16 residues.

The rearrangement links TRBV2 to TRBJ2-7, with a weak D call TRBD2 (5 bases). V was pared by 2 bases and J by 6 bases, with 17 bases between. This CDR3 spans 15 amino acids. Germline CDR1 SNHLY, CDR2 FYNNEI. CDR3 in DNA: TGTGCCAGCAGTGAAATGGCACACACGAGCGGCGAGCAGTACTTC. As protein: CASSEMAHTSGEQYF.

V is TRBV4-3 and J is TRBJ2-3, with D perhaps matching TRBD1 (5 bases). Per germline, CDR1 LGHNA and CDR2 YSLEER. This CDR3 has 16 amino acids. The germline V and J ends were trimmed by 0 bases and 1 base, with 11 bases remaining between them. The CDR3 region has the DNA TGCGCCAGCAGCCAAGATCCGAAAGGGGGCACAGATACGCAGTATTTT. Protein: CASSQDPKGGTDTQYF.

The CDR3 loop is CASSFAIQETQYF. In nucleotides, the CDR3 is TGTGCCAGCAGCTTCGCAATTCAAGAGACCCAGTACTTC. V gene TRBV11-2 combines with J gene TRBJ2-5, with D uncertain. Germline CDR1 is SGHAT and CDR2 is FQNNGV. The CDR3 contains 13 residues. The V gene lost 3 bases and the J gene lost 2 bases, with 7 bases spanning the gap.

V and J are TRBV5-4 and TRBJ2-3; 10 positions agree with TRBD1. The length of the CDR3 is 20 residues. Trimming at V came to 0 bases and at J to 7 bases, leaving 20 bases not matched to a gene. Germline CDR1 SGHNT, CDR2 YYREEE (reference sequence). CDR3 protein: CASSLAPGQGLLGFLYTQYF. CDR3 coding DNA: TGTGCCAGCAGCTTGGCCCCGGGACAGGGGCTCTTGGGATTCCTTTATACGCAGTATTTT.

Points on this clone: One end of the junction does not line up with germline, which may come from a read error. V and J are TRBV7-7 and TRBJ2-1; 7 bases align to TRBD2. Germline CDR1 reads SSHAT; CDR2 reads FNYEAQ (reference sequence). The CDR3 has 16 amino acids. Written as DNA, the CDR3 is TGTGCTAGCAGCCAAGACCCTAGCGGAAGCGGAAATGAGCAGTTCTTC. It translates to CASSQDPSGSGNEQFF.

The chain is built from TRBV18 and TRBJ2-5, with TRBD1 as a possible D gene (5 bases). CDR1 and CDR2 (germline): KGHSH, LQKENI. CDR3 size: 16 residues. V lost 2 bases to trimming and J lost 0 bases, with 13 bases between them. CDR3 in amino acids: CASSPVILGDQETQYF. DNA for the CDR3: TGTGCCAGCTCACCAGTCATCTTAGGGGACCAAGAGACCCAGTACTTC.

The V gene is TRBV30, the J gene TRBJ2-3; the match to TRBD2 covers 13 bases. The CDR3 has 16 residues. Trimming cost V 2 bases and J 3 bases; bases outside gene matches: 5. Germline V gene sequence: CDR1 GTSNPN, CDR2 SVGIG (reference sequence). This CDR3 reads CAWSPPTSGRTDTQYF. The CDR3 DNA is TGTGCCTGGAGTCCCCCGACTAGCGGGAGGACAGATACGCAGTATTTT.

The chain carries TRBV30 and TRBJ2-7; D uncertain. V lost 2 bases and J 3 bases, leaving 8 bases between the germline ends. The V gene's germline CDR1 is GTSNPN and CDR2 SVGIG (reference sequence). The CDR3 loop spans 12 amino acids. The CDR3 DNA reads as TGTGCCTGGAGTTTCCTTAACTACGAGCAGTACTTC. Protein product: CAWSFLNYEQYF. Using reference TRBV30 and TRBJ2-7 for the parts outside the CDR3, the full variable domain is SQTIHQWPATLVQPVGSPLSLECTVEGTSNPNLYWYRQAAGRGLQLLFYSVGIGQISSEVPQNLSASRPQDRQFILSSKKLLLSDSGFYLCAWSFLNYEQYFGPGTRLTVT.

This chain links TRBV4-3 with TRBJ2-7; no definite D call. The CDR3 has 15 residues. The germline gives CDR1 LGHNA, CDR2 YSLEER. The germline V and J ends were trimmed by 0 bases and 2 bases, with 11 bases remaining between them. CDR3 protein: CASSQEIFRTYEQYF. The CDR3, as DNA: TGCGCCAGCAGCCAAGAAATCTTCCGAACCTACGAGCAGTACTTC.

The V and J genes are TRBV10-3 and TRBJ1-1; D is ambiguous. V gave up 10 bases and J gave up 2 bases, with 14 bases separating them. CDR1 and CDR2 from the germline V gene are ENHRY and SYGVKD. This CDR3 has 13 amino acids. The CDR3 DNA follows: TGTGCCAGCGCGAACCCGGGTAACACTGAAGCTTTCTTT. This gives the protein CASANPGNTEAFF.

The chain employs TRBV7-2 and TRBJ2-2, with 9 bases matching TRBD2. V lost 5 bases and J lost 2; bases outside the gene matches: 6. The CDR3 is 16 amino acids. Germline lookup yields CDR1 SGHTA and CDR2 FQGNSA. The CDR3 DNA reads as TGTGCCAGCAGCAACTCCGGGACTAGCAACACCGGGGAGCTGTTTTTT. It is translated as CASSNSGTSNTGELFF.

This clone was seen more than once but under ten times. This sequence joins TRBV7-3 and TRBJ1-2; 9 nucleotides match TRBD1. V was pared by 6 bases and J by 4 bases, with 3 bases of the junction left unmatched. The CDR3 extends over 13 amino acids. Per the germline V gene, CDR1 is SGHTA and CDR2 is FQGTGA. The CDR3 region has the DNA TGTGCCAGCAGTCTGGGACAGGGCTATGGCTACACCTTC. Encoded protein: CASSLGQGYGYTF.

V is TRBV6-4 and J is TRBJ2-1; 8 bases align to TRBD2. CDR3 length: 15 amino acids. The V gene end was trimmed by 6 bases and the J gene end by 6 bases; junction bases not matched to a gene: 10. CDR1 MRHNA and CDR2 SNTAGT come from the germline V gene. DNA for the CDR3: TGTGCCAGCAGCCCATCGGGAGGGCCGGGCAATGAGCAGTTCTTC. It specifies CASSPSGGPGNEQFF.

The J gene is TRBJ1-1, the V gene TRBV6-1; the match to TRBD1 covers 8 bases. The CDR3 runs 14 residues. With 6 bases clipped from V and 6 bases from J, the junction kept 9 bases outside the gene matches. Germline V CDR1 and CDR2: MNHNS, SASEGT. CDR3 sequence reads: CASRQDRGGPEAFF. The CDR3, as DNA: TGTGCCAGCAGACAAGACAGGGGTGGCCCTGAAGCTTTCTTT.

The rearrangement joins TRBV7-9 to TRBJ2-3, with TRBD2 matching over 13 bases. Trimming at V came to 4 bases and at J to 2 bases, leaving 6 bases not matched to a gene. The CDR3 has 17 residues. The germline V gene encodes CDR1 SEHNR and CDR2 FQNEAQ (reference sequence). The CDR3 DNA reads TGTGCCAGCAGCTCCCCTGGGACTAGCGGGGCCACAGATACGCAGTATTTT. This codes for CASSSPGTSGATDTQYF. The entire variable domain, with the rest obtained from reference TRBV7-9 and TRBJ2-3, is as follows: DTGVSQNPRHKITKRGQNVTFRCDPISEHNRLYWYRQTLGQGPEFLTYFQNEAQLEKSRLLSDRFSAERPKGSFSTLEIQRTEQGDSAMYLCASSSPGTSGATDTQYFGPGTRLTVL.

This rearrangement joins TRBV6-1 to TRBJ2-7, with 11 nucleotides matching TRBD2. Germline V lookup: CDR1 MNHNS, CDR2 SASEGT. V shed 1 base, J shed 6 bases, and the junction held 5 bases outside the gene matches. This CDR3 spans 15 amino acids. The CDR3 here is CASSEVGLAGGEQYF. For the CDR3, the DNA is TGTGCCAGCAGTGAAGTCGGGCTAGCGGGAGGCGAGCAGTACTTC.

CDR3 in DNA: TGTGCCAGCAGATGGACAGATTTGAACACTGAAGCTTTCTTT. It encodes CASRWTDLNTEAFF. This chain uses TRBV5-6 with TRBJ1-1; possibly TRBD1 for D (6 bases). The CDR3 length is 14 residues. V was cut by 5 bases and J by 0 bases, with 11 bases left in between. Germline CDR1 is SGHDT and CDR2 is YYEEEE.

V gene TRBV7-7 combines with J gene TRBJ1-1; D remains ambiguous. CDR1 and CDR2 from the germline V gene are SSHAT and FNYEAQ (reference sequence). Trimming took 3 bases from V and 7 from J, leaving 12 bases between them. This CDR3 region has 13 residues. Written as DNA, the CDR3 is TGTGCCAGCAGCTTGGAACCTGGTGGTGAAGCTTTCTTT. Its protein is CASSLEPGGEAFF.